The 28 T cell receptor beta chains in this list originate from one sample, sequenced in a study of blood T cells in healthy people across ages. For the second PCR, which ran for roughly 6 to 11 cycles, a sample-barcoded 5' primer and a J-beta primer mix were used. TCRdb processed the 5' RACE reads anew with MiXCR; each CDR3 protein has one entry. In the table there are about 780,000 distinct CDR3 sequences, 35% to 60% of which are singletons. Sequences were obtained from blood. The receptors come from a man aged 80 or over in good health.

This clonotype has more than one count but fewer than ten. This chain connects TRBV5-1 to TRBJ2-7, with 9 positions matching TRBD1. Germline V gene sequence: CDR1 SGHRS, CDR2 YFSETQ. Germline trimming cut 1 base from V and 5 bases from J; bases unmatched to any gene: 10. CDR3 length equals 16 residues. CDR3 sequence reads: CASSLIPGTGNNEQYF. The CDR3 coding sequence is TGCGCCAGCAGCTTGATACCCGGGACAGGGAACAACGAGCAGTACTTC.

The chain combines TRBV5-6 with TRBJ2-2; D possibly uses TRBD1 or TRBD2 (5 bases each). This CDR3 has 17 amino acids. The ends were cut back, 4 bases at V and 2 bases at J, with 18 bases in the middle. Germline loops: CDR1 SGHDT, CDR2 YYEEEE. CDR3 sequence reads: CASSPSVGGRNTGELFF. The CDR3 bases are TGTGCCAGCAGCCCTTCGGTTGGGGGACGCAACACCGGGGAGCTGTTTTTT.

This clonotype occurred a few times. The CDR3 region is CASSLMGYNEQYF. The DNA of the CDR3 is TGTGCCAGCAGCTTAATGGGCTACAATGAGCAGTACTTC. The chain carries TRBV7-3 and TRBJ2-5, with D unclear. CDR1 and CDR2 (germline): SGHTA, FQGTGA. The CDR3 has 13 residues. The V and J ends lost 1 base and 11 bases respectively, with 14 bases between them.

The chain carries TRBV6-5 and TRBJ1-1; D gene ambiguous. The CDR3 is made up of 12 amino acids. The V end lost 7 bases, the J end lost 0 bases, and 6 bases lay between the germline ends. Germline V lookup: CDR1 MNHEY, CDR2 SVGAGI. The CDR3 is CASMRVNTEAFF. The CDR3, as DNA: TGTGCCAGCATGAGGGTGAACACTGAAGCTTTCTTT.

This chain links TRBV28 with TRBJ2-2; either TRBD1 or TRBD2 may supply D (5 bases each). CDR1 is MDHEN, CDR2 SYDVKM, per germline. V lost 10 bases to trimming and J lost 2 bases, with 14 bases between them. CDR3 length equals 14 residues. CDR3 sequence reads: CATRRTSNTGELFF. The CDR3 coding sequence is TGTGCCACCAGGAGGACATCCAACACCGGGGAGCTGTTTTTT.

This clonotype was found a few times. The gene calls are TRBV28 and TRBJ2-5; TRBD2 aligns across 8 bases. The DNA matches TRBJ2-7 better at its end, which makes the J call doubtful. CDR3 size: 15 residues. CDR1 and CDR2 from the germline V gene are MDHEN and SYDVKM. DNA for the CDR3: TGTGCCAGCAGTTCCTCCCGACGGGGGGGGGACGAGCAGTACTTC. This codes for CASSSSRRGGDEQYF.

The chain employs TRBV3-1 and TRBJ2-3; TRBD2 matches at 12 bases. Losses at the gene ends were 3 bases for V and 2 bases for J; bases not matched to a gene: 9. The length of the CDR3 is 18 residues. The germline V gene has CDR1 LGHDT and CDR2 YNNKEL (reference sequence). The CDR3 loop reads CASSHRLAGAPDTDTQYF. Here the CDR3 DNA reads TGTGCCAGCAGCCACCGACTAGCGGGGGCGCCTGACACAGATACGCAGTATTTT.

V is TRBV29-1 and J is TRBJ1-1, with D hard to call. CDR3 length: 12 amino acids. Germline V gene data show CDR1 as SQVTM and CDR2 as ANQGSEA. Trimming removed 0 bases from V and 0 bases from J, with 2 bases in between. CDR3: CSVEDLNTEAFF. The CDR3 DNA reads TGCAGCGTTGAAGACCTGAACACTGAAGCTTTCTTT. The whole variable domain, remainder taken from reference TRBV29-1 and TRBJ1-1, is SAVISQKPSRDICQRGTSLTIQCQVDSQVTMMFWYRQQPGQSLTLIATANQGSEATYESGFVIDKFPISRPNLTFSTLTVSNMSPEDSSIYLCSVEDLNTEAFFGQGTRLTVV.

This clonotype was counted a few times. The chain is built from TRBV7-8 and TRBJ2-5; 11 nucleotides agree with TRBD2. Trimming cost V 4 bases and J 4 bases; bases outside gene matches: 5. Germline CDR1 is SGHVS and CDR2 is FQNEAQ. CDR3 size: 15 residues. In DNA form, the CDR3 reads TGTGCCAGCAGCTCGGGACTAGCGGAGATAGAGACCCAGTACTTC. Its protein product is CASSSGLAEIETQYF.

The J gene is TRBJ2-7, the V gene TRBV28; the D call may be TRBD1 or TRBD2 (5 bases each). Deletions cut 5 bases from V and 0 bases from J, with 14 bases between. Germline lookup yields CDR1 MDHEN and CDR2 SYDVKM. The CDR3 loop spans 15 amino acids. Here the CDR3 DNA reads TGTGCCAGCAGTCCTCGGGCAGGGAGCTCCTACGAGCAGTACTTC. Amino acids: CASSPRAGSSYEQYF.

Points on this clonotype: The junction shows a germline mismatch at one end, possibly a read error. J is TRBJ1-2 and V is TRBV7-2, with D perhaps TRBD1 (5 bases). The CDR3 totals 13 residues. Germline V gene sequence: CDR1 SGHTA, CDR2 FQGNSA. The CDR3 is CACSLGQPYGYTF. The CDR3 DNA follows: TGTGCCTGCAGCTTAGGACAACCCTATGGCTACACCTTC.

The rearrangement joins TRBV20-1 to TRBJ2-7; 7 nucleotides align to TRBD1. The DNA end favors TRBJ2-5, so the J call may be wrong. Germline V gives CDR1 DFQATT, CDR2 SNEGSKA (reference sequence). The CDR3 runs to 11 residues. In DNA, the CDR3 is TGCAGTCGCAAACAGGGGGAGACCCAGTACTTC. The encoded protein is CSRKQGETQYF.

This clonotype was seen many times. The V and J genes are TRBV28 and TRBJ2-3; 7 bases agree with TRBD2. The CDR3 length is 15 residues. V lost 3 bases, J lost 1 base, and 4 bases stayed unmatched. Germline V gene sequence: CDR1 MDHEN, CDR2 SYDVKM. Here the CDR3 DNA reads TGTGCCAGCAGTTTTGAGCTAGCGGGCACAGATACGCAGTATTTT. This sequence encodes CASSFELAGTDTQYF. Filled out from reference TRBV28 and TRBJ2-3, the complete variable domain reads DVKVTQSSRYLVKRTGEKVFLECVQDMDHENMFWYRQDPGLGLRLIYFSYDVKMKEKGDIPEGYSVSREKKERFSLILESASTNQTSMYLCASSFELAGTDTQYFGPGTRLTVL.

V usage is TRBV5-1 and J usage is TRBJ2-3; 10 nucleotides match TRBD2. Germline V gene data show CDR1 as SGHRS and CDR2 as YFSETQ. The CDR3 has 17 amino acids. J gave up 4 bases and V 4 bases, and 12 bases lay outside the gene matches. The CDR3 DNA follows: TGCGCCAGCAGCGCCTCGGCTAGCGGGGGTGTCGCAGATACGCAGTATTTT. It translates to CASSASASGGVADTQYF. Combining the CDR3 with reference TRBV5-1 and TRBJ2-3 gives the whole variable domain KAGVTQTPRYLIKTRGQQVTLSCSPISGHRSVSWYQQTPGQGLQFLFEYFSETQRNKGNFPGRFSGRQFSNSRSEMNVSTLELGDSALYLCASSASASGGVADTQYFGPGTRLTVL.

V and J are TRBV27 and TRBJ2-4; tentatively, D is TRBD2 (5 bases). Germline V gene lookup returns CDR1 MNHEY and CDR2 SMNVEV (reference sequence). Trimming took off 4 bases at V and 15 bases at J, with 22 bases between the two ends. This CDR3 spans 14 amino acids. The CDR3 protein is CASSSPSGRATWYF. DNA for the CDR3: TGTGCCAGCAGTTCCCCGAGCGGACGAGCAACGTGGTACTTC.

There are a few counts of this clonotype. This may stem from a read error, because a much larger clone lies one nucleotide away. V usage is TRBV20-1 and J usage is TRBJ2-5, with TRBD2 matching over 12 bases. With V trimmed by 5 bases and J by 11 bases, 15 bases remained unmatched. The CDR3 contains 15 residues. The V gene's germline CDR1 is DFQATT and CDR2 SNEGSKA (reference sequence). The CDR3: CSAQTTSGSYHEQYF. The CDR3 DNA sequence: TGCAGTGCTCAAACGACTAGCGGGAGCTACCATGAGCAGTACTTC.

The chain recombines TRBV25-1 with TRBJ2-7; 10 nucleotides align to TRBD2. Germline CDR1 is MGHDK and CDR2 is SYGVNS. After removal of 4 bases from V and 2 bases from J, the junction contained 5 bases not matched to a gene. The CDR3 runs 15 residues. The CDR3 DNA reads TGTGCCAGCAGTGCTAGCGGGGGTGGAGCCTACGAGCAGTACTTC. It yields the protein CASSASGGGAYEQYF.

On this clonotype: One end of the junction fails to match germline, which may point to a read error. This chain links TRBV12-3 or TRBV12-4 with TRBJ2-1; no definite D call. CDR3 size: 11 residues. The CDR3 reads CTSSFGRSRFF. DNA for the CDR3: TGTACCAGCAGTTTCGGTCGATCGAGGTTCTTC.

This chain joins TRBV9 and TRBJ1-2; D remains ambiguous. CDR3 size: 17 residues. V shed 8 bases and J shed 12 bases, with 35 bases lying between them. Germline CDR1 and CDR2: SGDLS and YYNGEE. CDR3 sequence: CARYRGDEDRSFLGHTF. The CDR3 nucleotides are TGTGCCAGGTACAGAGGTGATGAAGACCGGTCATTTCTGGGCCACACCTTC.

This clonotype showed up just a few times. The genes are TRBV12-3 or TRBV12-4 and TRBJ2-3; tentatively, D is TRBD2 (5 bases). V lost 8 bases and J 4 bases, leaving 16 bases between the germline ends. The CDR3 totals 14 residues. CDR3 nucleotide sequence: TGTGCCAGCCAATATTCAGGAGGCGCAGATACGCAGTATTTT. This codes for CASQYSGGADTQYF.

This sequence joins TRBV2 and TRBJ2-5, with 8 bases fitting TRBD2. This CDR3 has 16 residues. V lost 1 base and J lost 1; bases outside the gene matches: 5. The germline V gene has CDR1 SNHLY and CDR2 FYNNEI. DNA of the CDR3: TGTGCCAGCAGTGAAGAGGCGCGGGGGGCCCAAGAGACCCAGTACTTC. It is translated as CASSEEARGAQETQYF.

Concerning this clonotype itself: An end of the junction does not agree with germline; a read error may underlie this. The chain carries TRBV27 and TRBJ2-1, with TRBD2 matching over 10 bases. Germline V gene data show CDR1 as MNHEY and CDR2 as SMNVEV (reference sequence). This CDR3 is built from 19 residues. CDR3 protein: CASSPGTVASGRVYNERYF. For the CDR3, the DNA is TGTGCCAGCAGTCCGGGGACAGTGGCAAGCGGGAGGGTTTACAATGAGCGGTACTTC.

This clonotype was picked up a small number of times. The chain's CDR3 is CSARGESWAGTSGRSAGANVLTF. DNA for the CDR3: TGCAGTGCTAGAGGCGAGTCATGGGCCGGGACTAGCGGGAGATCAGCGGGGGCCAACGTCCTGACTTTC. The chain uses TRBV20-1 and TRBJ2-6, with 14 bases lining up with TRBD2. V was pared by 1 base and J by 4 bases, with 21 bases of the junction left unmatched. The CDR3 has 23 amino acids. Germline CDR1 DFQATT, CDR2 SNEGSKA (reference sequence).

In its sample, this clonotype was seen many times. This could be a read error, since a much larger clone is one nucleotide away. CDR3 DNA: TGCAGCGTTCTTACAGGGAGCTCCTACAATGAGCAGTACTTC. Translation: CSVLTGSSYNEQYF. The V gene is TRBV29-1, the J gene TRBJ2-1; D might be TRBD1 (6 bases). The J call is doubtful: the DNA matches TRBJ2-7 better. The CDR3 spans 14 residues. Germline loops: CDR1 SQVTM, CDR2 ANQGSEA.

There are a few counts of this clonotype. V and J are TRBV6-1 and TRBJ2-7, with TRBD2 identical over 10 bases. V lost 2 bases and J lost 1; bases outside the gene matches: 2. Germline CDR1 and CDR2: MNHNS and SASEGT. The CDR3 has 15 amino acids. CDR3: CASSEISGRSYEQYF. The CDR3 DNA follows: TGTGCCAGCAGTGAAATTAGCGGGAGGTCCTACGAGCAGTACTTC.

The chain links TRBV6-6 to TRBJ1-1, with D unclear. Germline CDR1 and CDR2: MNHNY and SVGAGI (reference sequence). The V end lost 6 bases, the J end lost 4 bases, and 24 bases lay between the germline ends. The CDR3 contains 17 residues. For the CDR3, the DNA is TGTGCCAGCAGCCGACCGATCCAAACTGAGGGAGGCACTGAAGCTTTCTTT. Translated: CASSRPIQTEGGTEAFF.

The CDR3 sequence is CASSPLGEETQYF. The CDR3, as DNA: TGTGCCAGCTCACCACTGGGTGAAGAGACCCAGTACTTC. The chain couples TRBV18 to TRBJ2-5, with D unresolved. Germline CDR1 and CDR2: KGHSH and LQKENI. Trimming left V 1 base short and J 3 bases short, with 6 bases between. There are 13 residues in the CDR3.

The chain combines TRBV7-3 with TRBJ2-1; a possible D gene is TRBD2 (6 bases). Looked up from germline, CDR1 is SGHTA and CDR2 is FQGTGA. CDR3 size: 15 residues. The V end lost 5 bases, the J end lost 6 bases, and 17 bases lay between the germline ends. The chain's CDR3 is CASSRDGGSLNEQFF. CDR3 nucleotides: TGTGCCAGCAGCCGCGACGGAGGGTCCCTCAATGAGCAGTTCTTC.